These 16 T cell receptor beta chains were sequenced from one sample in a study of blood T cell repertoires in COVID-19. Generated by immunoSEQ multiplex PCR, the TCRdb table keeps only in-frame clones and is missing some. The data show around 250,000 clones, just under 85% seen once. The specimen sequenced was PBMCs or T cells enriched from blood (not recorded which). The receptors shown here come from a man aged 40-49 years who had recovered from COVID-19.

The chain employs TRBV4-1 and TRBJ2-3; TRBD1 agrees at 9 bases. Germline assignment: CDR1 MGHRA and CDR2 YSYEKL. The CDR3 length is 16 residues. Trimming took 5 bases from V and 1 from J; bases not matched to a gene: 7. The CDR3 is CASSRTGAPGTDTQYF. The CDR3 DNA reads as TGCGCCAGCAGCAGGACAGGGGCCCCCGGCACAGATACGCAGTATTTT.

This clone was detected only once. The chain recombines TRBV29-1 with TRBJ1-2, with 8 bases that match TRBD1. V was pared by 7 bases and J by 8 bases, with 12 bases of the junction left unmatched. Germline V gene sequence: CDR1 SQVTM, CDR2 ANQGSEA. The length of the CDR3 is 13 residues. The CDR3 reads CSADRGWSQGYTF. CDR3 in DNA: TGCAGCGCAGACAGGGGCTGGAGTCAAGGCTACACCTTC. Based on the CDR3 plus reference TRBV29-1 and TRBJ1-2, the full variable domain is SAVISQKPSRDICQRGTSLTIQCQVDSQVTMMFWYRQQPGQSLTLIATANQGSEATYESGFVIDKFPISRPNLTFSTLTVSNMSPEDSSIYLCSADRGWSQGYTFGSGTRLTVV.

The V call is TRBV14, the J call TRBJ2-3, with D possibly being TRBD2 (5 bases). Germline V lookup: CDR1 SGHDN, CDR2 FVKESK. This CDR3 is built from 17 residues. V gave up 5 bases and J gave up 4 bases, with 22 bases separating them. The CDR3 DNA reads as TGTGCCAGCAGCGCGATCCTTAGCCCGGGAAGTCCAGATACGCAGTATTTT. As protein: CASSAILSPGSPDTQYF.

This clone was picked up a small number of times. This chain connects TRBV6-2 or TRBV6-3 to TRBJ2-7, with a weak D call TRBD2 (6 bases). Per germline, CDR1 MNHEY and CDR2 SVGEGT. V was trimmed by 3 bases and J by 6 bases, leaving 21 bases between them. The CDR3 has 16 amino acids. The CDR3 is CASSYLPGTLSIEQYF. The CDR3 DNA follows: TGTGCCAGCAGTTATCTTCCCGGGACTTTGTCTATCGAGCAGTACTTC.

This rearrangement joins TRBV5-5 to TRBJ1-3; tentatively, D is TRBD1 (6 bases). The V end was cut by 4 bases, the J end by 4 bases, with 18 bases between. Germline lookup yields CDR1 SGHKS and CDR2 YYEKEE (reference sequence). There are 16 residues in the CDR3. In nucleotides, the CDR3 is TGTGCCAGCAGCCCTGGGACATCGGGAGGCGGAAACACCATATATTTT. Protein product: CASSPGTSGGGNTIYF.

The chain carries TRBV5-4 and TRBJ1-1; D remains unclear. Deletions cut 1 base from V and 5 bases from J, with 6 bases between. This CDR3 comprises 12 residues. Germline V gives CDR1 SGHNT, CDR2 YYREEE (reference sequence). CDR3 coding DNA: TGTGCCAGCAGCTTGACAGCTACTGAAGCTTTCTTT. Its translation is CASSLTATEAFF.

This CDR3 is CAWSGGLFSGNTIYF. The CDR3 DNA is TGTGCCTGGAGCGGGGGACTGTTCTCTGGAAACACCATATATTTT. The genes are TRBV30 and TRBJ1-3; perhaps TRBD1 as D (5 bases). The germline V gene encodes CDR1 GTSNPN and CDR2 SVGIG (reference sequence). This CDR3 region has 15 residues. V lost 3 bases and J 0 bases, leaving 12 bases between the germline ends.

The CDR3 bases are TGTGCCAGCAGCGAAATCAGGGGTTGGACTGAAGCTTTCTTT. Protein: CASSEIRGWTEAFF. The J gene is TRBJ1-1, the V gene TRBV7-9; TRBD1 might be the D (6 bases). This CDR3 contains 14 residues. V was clipped by 5 bases and J by 5 bases, with 15 bases between them. Germline assignment: CDR1 SEHNR and CDR2 FQNEAQ (reference sequence).

The chain has TRBV7-9 and TRBJ1-4, with unresolved D. V shed 3 bases and J shed 6 bases, with 11 bases lying between them. CDR3 length equals 14 residues. Germline V gene sequence: CDR1 SEHNR, CDR2 FQNEAQ (reference sequence). CDR3 loop: CASSLRAFDEKLFF. As DNA, the CDR3 is TGTGCCAGCAGCTTGAGGGCGTTTGATGAAAAACTGTTTTTT.

This clone was seen ten or more times. This chain uses TRBV28 with TRBJ1-1, with a tentative D call TRBD1 (6 bases). The germline V gene encodes CDR1 MDHEN and CDR2 SYDVKM. V shed 6 bases and J shed 5 bases, with 13 bases lying between them. This CDR3 comprises 13 residues. Here the CDR3 DNA reads TGTGCCAGCAGCGGACAGCGAGGGACTGAAGCTTTCTTT. This sequence encodes CASSGQRGTEAFF.

V is TRBV19 and J is TRBJ2-7; TRBD1 agrees at 7 bases. This CDR3 is 17 amino acids long. CDR1 and CDR2 from the germline V gene are LNHDA and SQIVND (reference sequence). The V gene end was trimmed by 6 bases and the J gene end by 1 base; junction bases not matched to a gene: 15. Here the CDR3 reads CASRMIHRDSASYEQYF. CDR3 bases: TGTGCCAGTAGGATGATACACCGGGACAGTGCTTCCTACGAGCAGTACTTC.

Written as DNA, the CDR3 is TGTGCCAGCAGCTTAGACGAGCAGGGCCCCAATCAGCCCCAGCATTTT. This gives the protein CASSLDEQGPNQPQHF. J is TRBJ1-5 and V is TRBV11-2, with a weak D call TRBD1 (5 bases). CDR3 length equals 16 residues. From germline, CDR1 is SGHAT and CDR2 FQNNGV. The ends were cut back, 0 bases at V and 3 bases at J, with 12 bases in the middle.

This clone was recorded once. The rearrangement joins TRBV5-1 to TRBJ2-1; 11 nucleotides match TRBD2. CDR1 is SGHRS, CDR2 YFSETQ, per germline. The CDR3 has 17 amino acids. Trimming removed 0 bases from V and 0 bases from J; junction bases left unmatched: 2. The CDR3 loop is CASSLGLAGYSYNEQFF. CDR3 bases: TGCGCCAGCAGCTTGGGACTAGCGGGGTACTCCTACAATGAGCAGTTCTTC.

The rearrangement uses TRBV4-2 and TRBJ2-5; 8 bases align to TRBD2. The CDR3 consists of 16 residues. V shed 1 base and J 2 bases; nucleotides not matched to a gene: 6. From germline, CDR1 is LGHNA and CDR2 YNFKEQ. The CDR3 region has the DNA TGTGCCAGCAGCCAAGTGGAGGGGACTAGACAAGAGACCCAGTACTTC. Its translation: CASSQVEGTRQETQYF.

This clone was recorded a few times. CDR3 residues: CASSHEGLAGGRRNEQFF. The CDR3 DNA follows: TGTGCCAGCAGTCATGAGGGACTAGCGGGAGGTAGGAGGAATGAGCAGTTCTTC. The chain is built from TRBV28 and TRBJ2-1; 15 bases align to TRBD2. This CDR3 is 18 amino acids long. Germline loops: CDR1 MDHEN, CDR2 SYDVKM. V trimming: 5 bases; J trimming: 7 bases; junction bases outside the gene matches: 12.

The rearrangement joins TRBV19 to TRBJ1-2; D ambiguous. The CDR3 is made up of 12 amino acids. The V end lost 8 bases, the J end lost 4 bases, and 11 bases lay between the germline ends. CDR1 and CDR2 (germline): LNHDA, SQIVND (reference sequence). The CDR3 sequence is CASSAPSYGYTF. DNA of the CDR3: TGTGCCAGTTCCGCCCCCAGCTATGGCTACACCTTC.